The clone carrying this T cell receptor beta chain was observed a few times. Its antigen remains unknown. CDR3 size: 16 residues. The V gene's germline CDR1 is SGHRS and CDR2 YFSETQ. V was trimmed by 0 bases and J by 0 bases, leaving 10 bases between them. The data derive from a study of T-cell reconstitution after alpha-beta-depleted transplantation in children. General study results and limits: Some patients' high day-60 TCRbeta diversity was attributed to recipient cells surviving conditioning. Expanded clones from the graft, numbering several hundred, reportedly supplied alpha-beta T cells about two months after transplant.

Construction of the TCRbeta library involved unique molecular identifiers. TCRdb redid the calling of the PCR reads with MiXCR, one entry per CDR3 protein. The data contain 450,000 to 550,000 distinct CDR3 sequences, roughly 10% of them seen just once; the ten biggest clones take up 14%. The rearrangement uses TRBV5-1 and TRBJ1-5; D is uncertain. This TCR was sampled from a female patient aged 2 to 10 who had a stem cell transplant for aplastic anemia, so the T cells may come from the graft donor. Sequenced here: PBMCs, mostly from graft donor cells, sampled 180 days after TCRalphabeta/CD19-depleted stem cell transplant. CDR3 in DNA: TGCGCCAGCAGCTTGGAAGGTCCGTATAGCAATCAGCCCCAGCATTTT. Amino acid sequence: CASSLEGPYSNQPQHF.